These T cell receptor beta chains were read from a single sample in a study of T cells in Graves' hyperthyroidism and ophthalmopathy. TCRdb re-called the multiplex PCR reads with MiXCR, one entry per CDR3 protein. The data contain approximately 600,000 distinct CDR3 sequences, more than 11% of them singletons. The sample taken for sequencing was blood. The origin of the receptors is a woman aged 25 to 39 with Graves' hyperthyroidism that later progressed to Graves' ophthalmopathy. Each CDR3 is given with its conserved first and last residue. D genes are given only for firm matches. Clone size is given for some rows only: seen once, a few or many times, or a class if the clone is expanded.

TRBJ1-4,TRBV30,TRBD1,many,TGTGCCTGGAGCTTGGGACAGCCTAATGAAAAACTGTTTTTT,CAWSLGQPNEKLFF
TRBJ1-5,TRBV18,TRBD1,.,TGTGCCAGCTCACCTACCCCGGGACAGGGGACAGGTAGCAATCAGCCCCAGCATTTT,CASSPTPGQGTGSNQPQHF
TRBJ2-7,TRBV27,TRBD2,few,TGTGCCAGCAGTTTACTCTCCACCGGGACTACCTACGAGCAGTACTTC,CASSLLSTGTTYEQYF
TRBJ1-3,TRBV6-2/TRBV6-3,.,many,TGTGCCAGCCGCGGGGCCTCTGGAAACACCATATATTTT,CASRGASGNTIYF
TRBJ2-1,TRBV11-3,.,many,TGTGCCAGCAGCTCATTAGTAGGAGATGAGCAGTTCTTC,CASSSLVGDEQFF
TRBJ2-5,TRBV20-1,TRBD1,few,TGCTCAACCGGACAGGGTGGAGAGACCCAGTACTTC,CSTGQGGETQYF
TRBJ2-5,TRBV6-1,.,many,TGTGCCAGCAGTCGGGCCCAATCGACGGATTACCTAGAGACCCAGTACTTC,CASSRAQSTDYLETQYF
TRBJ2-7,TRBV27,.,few,TGTGCCAGCAGCACCACAGGGGACTTACGGAACGAGCAGTACTTC,CASSTTGDLRNEQYF
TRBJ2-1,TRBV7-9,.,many,TGTGCCAGCAGCGAAACACTCCCCACCTACAATGAGCAGTTCTTC,CASSETLPTYNEQFF
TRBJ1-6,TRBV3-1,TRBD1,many,TGTGCCAGCAGCCAAACCGGACGGACAGGTAGATCACCCCTCCACTTT,CASSQTGRTGRSPLHF
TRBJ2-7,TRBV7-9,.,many,TGTGCCAGCAGCTTAAGCGATGGCTCCTACGAGCAGTACTTC,CASSLSDGSYEQYF
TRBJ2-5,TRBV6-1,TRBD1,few,TGTGCCAGCACCCCAGGGACAGGGGTTGAGACCCAGTACTTC,CASTPGTGVETQYF
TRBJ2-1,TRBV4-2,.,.,TGTGCCAGCAGCCAAGATCGGCTAGTCTTCTACAATGAGCAGTTCTTC,CASSQDRLVFYNEQFF
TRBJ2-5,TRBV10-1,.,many,TGCGCCAGCAGTGAGTCGCGGGATTCGCGAGAGACCCAGTACTTC,CASSESRDSRETQYF
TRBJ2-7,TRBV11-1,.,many,TGTGCCAGCAGCCCGGGACTCCTTATGTCCTACGAGCAGTACTTC,CASSPGLLMSYEQYF
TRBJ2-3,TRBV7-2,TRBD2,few,TGTGCCAGCAGTCGGGGACTAGCTAGAGATACGCAGTATTTT,CASSRGLARDTQYF
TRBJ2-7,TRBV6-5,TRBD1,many,TGTGCCAGCAGTTACAGGGACAGGGTTTACGAGCAGTACTTC,CASSYRDRVYEQYF
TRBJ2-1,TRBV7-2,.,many,TGTGCCAGCAGCAATGACCTTGGCTCCTACAATGAGCAGTTCTTC,CASSNDLGSYNEQFF
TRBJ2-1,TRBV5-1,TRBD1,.,TGCGCCAGCAGCTTGGACGGGACAGGGGTCCACAATGAGCAGTTCTTC,CASSLDGTGVHNEQFF
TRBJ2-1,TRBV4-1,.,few,TGCGCCAGCAGCCCTCGCCGACACAATGAGCAGCTCTTC,CASSPRRHNEQLF
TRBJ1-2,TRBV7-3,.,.,TGTGCCAGCAGCTTAGGTGGGGCGGATGGCTACACCTTC,CASSLGGADGYTF
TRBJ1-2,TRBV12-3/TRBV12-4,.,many,TGTGCCAGCAGTCTATTAAGGGAGTTAGCTAACTATGGCTACACCTTC,CASSLLRELANYGYTF
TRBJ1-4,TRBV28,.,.,TGTGCCAGCAGCCCGGGACACATTAATGAAAAACTGTTTTTT,CASSPGHINEKLFF
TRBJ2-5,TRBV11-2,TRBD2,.,TGTGCCAGCAGAGTACTAGCGGGAGGAGAGACCCAGTACTTC,CASRVLAGGETQYF
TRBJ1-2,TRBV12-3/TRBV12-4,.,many,TGTGCCAGCAGTTTAGTACAGCTTAATGGCTACACCTTC,CASSLVQLNGYTF
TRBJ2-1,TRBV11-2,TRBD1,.,TGTGCCAGCAGCTTAACCAGGGGGCCCTACAATGAGCAGTTCTTC,CASSLTRGPYNEQFF
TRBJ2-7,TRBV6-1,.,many,TGTGCCAGCAGTGAAGCTTGGGGGGGCAGGGACTACGAGCAGTACTTC,CASSEAWGGRDYEQYF
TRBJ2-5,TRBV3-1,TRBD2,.,TGTGCCAGCAGCCAAGCCGGGACTAGCGGGAGTTGGGAGACCCAGTACTTC,CASSQAGTSGSWETQYF
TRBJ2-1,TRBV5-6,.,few,TGTGCCAGCAGCTTTCACCGGAATGAGCAGTTCTTC,CASSFHRNEQFF
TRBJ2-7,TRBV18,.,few,TGTGCCAGCTCACCACCTGACAGGACCTACGAGCAGTACTTC,CASSPPDRTYEQYF
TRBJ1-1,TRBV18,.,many,TGTGCCAGCTCCCCGACAGGTGGTCAAGGCGGCACTGAAGCTTTCTTT,CASSPTGGQGGTEAFF
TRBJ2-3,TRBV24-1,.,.,TGTGCCACCAGTGGCCTAGGGGGGAACAGGACAGATACGCAGTATTTT,CATSGLGGNRTDTQYF
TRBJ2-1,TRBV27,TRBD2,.,TGTGCCAGTTTAGCGGGACCCTACAATGAGCAGTTCTTC,CASLAGPYNEQFF
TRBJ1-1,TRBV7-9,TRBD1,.,TGTGCCAGCAGCACGATAGGGGCGGGGGACAGGGGCCCTGAAGCTTTCTTT,CASSTIGAGDRGPEAFF
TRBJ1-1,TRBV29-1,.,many,TGCAGCGTTGCCCTACAGGGCGTATATACTGAAGCTTTCTTT,CSVALQGVYTEAFF
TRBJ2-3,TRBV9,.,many,TGTGCCAGCAGTACCCCTAGCCAAGATACGCAGTATTTT,CASSTPSQDTQYF
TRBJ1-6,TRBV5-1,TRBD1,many,TGCGCCAGCATGCGGGACAGTAATTCACCCCTCCACTTT,CASMRDSNSPLHF
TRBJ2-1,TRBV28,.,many,TGTGCCAGCAGGGCGGGGAACTCCTACAATGAGCAGTTCTTC,CASRAGNSYNEQFF
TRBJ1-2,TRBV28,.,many,TGTGCCAGCAGCTTTACCGACTATGGCTACACCTTC,CASSFTDYGYTF
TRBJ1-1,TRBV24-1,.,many,TGTGCCACCAGGCCCAGACGGGAGAACACTGAAGCTTTCTTT,CATRPRRENTEAFF
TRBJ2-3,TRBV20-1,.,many,TGCAGTGCTAGTTTTGGCCCTGAGAGAGATACGCAGTATTTT,CSASFGPERDTQYF
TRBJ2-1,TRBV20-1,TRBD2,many,TGCAGTGCCCTCTATGGGACTAGCAGGAATGAGCAGTTCTTC,CSALYGTSRNEQFF
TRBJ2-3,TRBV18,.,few,TGTGCCAGCTCACCCATTCGTACTGGCACAGATACGCAGTATTTT,CASSPIRTGTDTQYF
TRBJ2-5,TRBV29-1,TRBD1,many,TGCAGCGTTCAGGGGGCGGTGGAGACCCAGTACTTC,CSVQGAVETQYF
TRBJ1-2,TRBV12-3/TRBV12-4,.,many,TGTGCCAGCAGTTTAAGAGCTTTCTATGGCTACACCTTC,CASSLRAFYGYTF
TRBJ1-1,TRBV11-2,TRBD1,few,TGTGCCAGCAGCTTACAGTCTTGGACAGGGGGCGGAAACACTGAAGCTTTCTTT,CASSLQSWTGGGNTEAFF
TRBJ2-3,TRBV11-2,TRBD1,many,TGTGCCAGCAGCCTCAGGGGACAGAGCACAGATACGCAGTATTTT,CASSLRGQSTDTQYF
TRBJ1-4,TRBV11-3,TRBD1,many,TGTGCCAGCAGCTCACCGGGGACAGGGCATGAAAAACTGTTTTTT,CASSSPGTGHEKLFF
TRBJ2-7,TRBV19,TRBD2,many,TGTGCCAGCGGGACTAGCGGGTCCTTGGAGCAGTACTTC,CASGTSGSLEQYF
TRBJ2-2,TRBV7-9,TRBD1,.,TGTGCCAGCAGCCCGGACAGGGGTCCGAACACCGGGGAGCTGTTTTTT,CASSPDRGPNTGELFF
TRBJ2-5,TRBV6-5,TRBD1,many,TGTGCCAGCAGTTACTCGAAGGGACAGAGAAAAGAGACCCAGTACTTC,CASSYSKGQRKETQYF
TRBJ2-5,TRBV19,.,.,TGTGCCAGTAGTATAGCGGTCGAGGAGACCCAGTACTTC,CASSIAVEETQYF
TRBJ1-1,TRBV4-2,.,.,TGTGCCAGCAGCCAGGGGTATGGTGTGTACACTGAAGCTTTCTTT,CASSQGYGVYTEAFF
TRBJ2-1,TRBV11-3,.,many,TGTGCCAGCAGCTTAGTTGGGCAGGGGGGAAGTGAGCAGTTCTTC,CASSLVGQGGSEQFF